Below, 26 T cell receptor beta chains from the same sample are listed, as sequenced in a study of blood T cells in healthy people across ages. A second PCR, run for roughly 7 to 11 cycles, used a sample-barcoded 5' primer plus a J-beta primer mix. MiXCR was run by TCRdb on the 5' RACE reads, yielding one entry per CDR3 protein. The sample records approximately 690,000 distinct CDR3 sequences, 40% to 50% being singletons. The sequencing sample was made of blood. The receptors derive from a man aged 80 or over in good health.

V and J are TRBV15 and TRBJ2-6, with D possibly matching TRBD2 (5 bases). Between the trimmed V and J ends, which lost 0 bases and 4 bases, there was a span of 7 bases. Germline assignment: CDR1 LNHNV and CDR2 YYDKDF (reference sequence). This CDR3 is built from 15 residues. CDR3 protein: CATSRDLAGANVLTF. The DNA for the CDR3 is TGTGCCACCAGCAGAGATCTAGCAGGGGCCAACGTCCTGACTTTC.

The chain couples TRBV28 to TRBJ2-1, with 7 bases identical to TRBD2. Germline V gene sequence: CDR1 MDHEN, CDR2 SYDVKM. The CDR3 runs 13 residues. Trimming cost V 6 bases and J 4 bases; bases outside gene matches: 3. This CDR3 is CASRLALYNEQFF. CDR3 nucleotides: TGTGCCAGCAGACTAGCGCTATACAATGAGCAGTTCTTC. The whole variable domain, remainder taken from reference TRBV28 and TRBJ2-1, is DVKVTQSSRYLVKRTGEKVFLECVQDMDHENMFWYRQDPGLGLRLIYFSYDVKMKEKGDIPEGYSVSREKKERFSLILESASTNQTSMYLCASRLALYNEQFFGPGTRLTVL.

CDR3 in DNA: TGTGCCAGCAGTGACGTGGGAATGAACACTGAAGCTTTCTTT. Translating it yields CASSDVGMNTEAFF. This chain joins TRBV6-2 or TRBV6-3 and TRBJ1-1; D unclear. Germline V CDR1 and CDR2: MNHEY, SVGEGT. Trimming stripped 5 bases from V and 0 bases from J, with 10 bases between. The CDR3 length is 14 residues.

This clonotype showed up many times. The chain uses TRBV27 and TRBJ2-5, with 7 positions matching TRBD2. CDR1 and CDR2 from the germline V gene are MNHEY and SMNVEV (reference sequence). This CDR3 spans 13 amino acids. The J segment lost 4 bases and the V segment lost 5 bases, leaving 4 bases of the junction unmatched. CDR3 loop: CASSARLAETQYF. CDR3 bases: TGTGCCAGCAGTGCCAGACTAGCAGAGACCCAGTACTTC.

This clonotype was detected many times. The chain uses TRBV5-1 and TRBJ2-3, with 8 positions matching TRBD2. The CDR3 contains 16 residues. CDR1 and CDR2 from the germline V gene are SGHRS and YFSETQ. The V gene end was trimmed by 4 bases and the J gene end by 1 base; junction bases not matched to a gene: 8. CDR3 in amino acids: CASSPRAGGRTDTQYF. The CDR3 region has the DNA TGCGCCAGCAGCCCGCGGGCGGGAGGCCGCACAGATACGCAGTATTTT.

Concerning this clonotype: The junction and the germline gene differ at one end; a read error may be behind it. Written as DNA, the CDR3 is TGTGCCAACAGCCAAGATGGGGCGGCCAGGGGACTCACAGATACGCAGTATTTT. Translating it yields CANSQDGAARGLTDTQYF. The genes are TRBV4-2 and TRBJ2-3; D is tentatively TRBD1 or TRBD2 (6 bases each). CDR1 and CDR2 (germline): LGHNA, YNFKEQ. This CDR3 spans 18 amino acids.

This chain links TRBV6-2 or TRBV6-3 with TRBJ2-1; TRBD1 is a possible D gene (5 bases). The J call is doubtful: the DNA matches TRBJ2-7 better. The CDR3 has 14 amino acids. Germline V CDR1 and CDR2: MNHEY, SVGEGT. The chain's CDR3 is CASSPDISSNEQYF. CDR3 sequence (DNA): TGTGCCAGCAGTCCGGACATTTCGAGCAATGAGCAGTACTTC.

The V gene is TRBV20-1, the J gene TRBJ1-6; D uncertain. The CDR3 totals 15 residues. Germline CDR1 is DFQATT and CDR2 is SNEGSKA (reference sequence). Trimming cost V 6 bases and J 0 bases, with 12 bases left between them. CDR3 in amino acids: CSAGRDNSYNSPLHF. Here the CDR3 DNA reads TGCAGTGCCGGCCGGGATAACTCCTATAATTCACCCCTCCACTTT.

V and J are TRBV30 and TRBJ1-2; TRBD1 aligns across 10 bases. Per the germline V gene, CDR1 is GTSNPN and CDR2 is SVGIG (reference sequence). V trimming: 1 base; J trimming: 4 bases; junction bases outside the gene matches: 6. The CDR3 contains 15 residues. CDR3 nucleotides: TGTGCCTGGAGTGCGGGACAGGGGTTTGGCTATGGCTACACCTTC. The encoded protein is CAWSAGQGFGYGYTF. Based on the CDR3 plus reference TRBV30 and TRBJ1-2, the full variable domain is SQTIHQWPATLVQPVGSPLSLECTVEGTSNPNLYWYRQAAGRGLQLLFYSVGIGQISSEVPQNLSASRPQDRQFILSSKKLLLSDSGFYLCAWSAGQGFGYGYTFGSGTRLTVV.

The CDR3 region is CASSLGSGNHNEQYF. CDR3 DNA sequence: TGTGCCAGCAGCTTAGGGAGCGGGAACCACAATGAGCAGTACTTC. The chain employs TRBV7-6 and TRBJ2-5; 7 nucleotides agree with TRBD2. The CDR3 has 15 amino acids. CDR1 SGHVS and CDR2 FNYEAQ come from the germline V gene. V lost 1 base, J lost 11 bases, and 13 bases stayed unmatched. Full variable domain (outside the CDR3, taken from reference TRBV7-6 and TRBJ2-5): GAGVSQSPRYKVTKRGQDVALRCDPISGHVSLYWYRQALGQGPEFLTYFNYEAQQDKSGLPNDRFSAERPEGSISTLTIQRTEQRDSAMYRCASSLGSGNHNEQYFGPGTRLLVL.

V is TRBV5-5 and J is TRBJ1-2; 7 nucleotides line up with TRBD1. V gave up 1 base and J gave up 1 base; unmatched junction bases: 7. Germline CDR1 and CDR2: SGHKS and YYEKEE (reference sequence). The CDR3 is 16 amino acids. For the CDR3, the DNA is TGTGCCAGCAGCTTGAAGGGGGCCCCCCGTAACTATGGCTACACCTTC. This codes for CASSLKGAPRNYGYTF.

The chain combines TRBV24-1 with TRBJ2-2; D gene uncertain. Trimming cost V 6 bases and J 2 bases, with 12 bases left between them. The germline V gene encodes CDR1 KGHDR and CDR2 SFDVKD. This CDR3 is built from 15 residues. CDR3 sequence (DNA): TGTGCCACCAGTTTTGTCGACGGTAACACCGGGGAGCTGTTTTTT. Translated: CATSFVDGNTGELFF.

The chain recombines TRBV4-1 with TRBJ2-4; D is unclear. The J call may not be correct, given that the DNA end is closer to TRBJ2-7. The CDR3 totals 16 residues. CDR1 and CDR2 (germline): MGHRA, YSYEKL. CDR3: CASSQASSLSTYEQYF. CDR3 nucleotides: TGCGCCAGCAGCCAAGCGTCCAGCCTGAGTACCTACGAGCAGTACTTC.

The chain is built from TRBV7-6 and TRBJ2-5; D gene ambiguous. The germline gives CDR1 SGHVS, CDR2 FNYEAQ. The CDR3 covers 12 residues. Trimming stripped 3 bases from V and 5 bases from J, with 7 bases between. The DNA for the CDR3 is TGTGCCAGCAGCTTGCGTGCGGAGACCCAGTACTTC. Encoded protein: CASSLRAETQYF.

This clonotype was detected ten times or more. The V gene is TRBV20-1, the J gene TRBJ2-5, with 7 bases matching TRBD2. The CDR3 contains 14 residues. The trim removed 5 bases at V and 4 bases at J, leaving 10 bases unmatched. CDR1 DFQATT and CDR2 SNEGSKA come from the germline V gene (reference sequence). The DNA of the CDR3 is TGCAGTGCTTCTATTGGACTAGTCGGAGAGACCCAGTACTTC. This codes for CSASIGLVGETQYF.

In this sample, this clonotype turned up a few times. The chain recombines TRBV20-1 with TRBJ2-7; 7 positions agree with TRBD1. The trim removed 6 bases at V and 6 bases at J, leaving 20 bases unmatched. Germline V gives CDR1 DFQATT, CDR2 SNEGSKA (reference sequence). The CDR3 runs to 16 residues. The CDR3 DNA sequence: TGCAGTGCCGTCAGGGGGTCAAGTACCGTTTTAGCCGAGCAGTACTTC. This translates into CSAVRGSSTVLAEQYF.

Many counts were recorded for this clonotype. The V and J genes are TRBV20-1 and TRBJ2-7; TRBD2 matches 11 bases. The J segment lost 4 bases and the V segment lost 6 bases, leaving 11 bases of the junction unmatched. The CDR3 is 15 amino acids. CDR1 is DFQATT, CDR2 SNEGSKA, per germline (reference sequence). CDR3 amino acids: CSATTGLAAGYEQYF. Here the CDR3 DNA reads TGCAGTGCCACGACGGGACTAGCGGCGGGATACGAGCAGTACTTC.

The chain employs TRBV27 and TRBJ1-6; TRBD1 matches at 7 bases. CDR1 is MNHEY and CDR2 is SMNVEV in the germline V gene (reference sequence). V was pared by 5 bases and J by 7 bases, with 5 bases of the junction left unmatched. The CDR3 consists of 14 residues. CDR3 DNA sequence: TGTGCCAGCAGTAATGGACAGGTGAATTCACCCCTCCACTTT. It encodes CASSNGQVNSPLHF.

This clonotype has a handful of counts. This rearrangement joins TRBV6-5 to TRBJ2-3; D is unclear. The V gene's germline CDR1 is MNHEY and CDR2 SVGAGI. The CDR3 spans 11 residues. Trimming stripped 8 bases from V and 9 bases from J, with 12 bases between. CDR3: CASGIMGTQYF. In nucleotides, the CDR3 is TGTGCCAGCGGCATTATGGGAACGCAGTATTTT.

The chain joins TRBV20-1 to TRBJ2-1, with 8 bases identical to TRBD2. Germline CDR1 is DFQATT and CDR2 is SNEGSKA (reference sequence). V lost 6 bases and J lost 6; bases outside the gene matches: 10. This CDR3 has 14 residues. CDR3 nucleotides: TGCAGTGCCGCAGCGGGAGTGAGGATCAATGAGCAGTTCTTC. This codes for CSAAAGVRINEQFF.

There are a few counts of this clonotype. V and J are TRBV6-2 or TRBV6-3 and TRBJ2-5; D assignment may be TRBD1 or TRBD2 (5 bases each). The tail of the sequence fits TRBJ2-7 better, so the J call may be wrong. Germline V gene lookup returns CDR1 MNHEY and CDR2 SVGEGT. The CDR3 contains 15 residues. Here the CDR3 reads CASRDGTLGSYEQYF. The CDR3 DNA follows: TGTGCCAGCAGAGACGGGACCCTCGGGTCCTACGAGCAGTACTTC.

V and J are TRBV27 and TRBJ2-1, with D uncertain. The J call may be mistaken, given a closer DNA end match to TRBJ2-7. This CDR3 region has 13 residues. Germline V CDR1 and CDR2: MNHEY, SMNVEV (reference sequence). In DNA form, the CDR3 reads TGTGCCAGCAGCCTGACTCTCTACAATGAGCAGTACTTC. This translates into CASSLTLYNEQYF.

About this clonotype: This clone may be a read error of a much larger clone one base away. This chain joins TRBV6-5 and TRBJ2-7; D call uncertain. This CDR3 spans 15 amino acids. Germline V gene data show CDR1 as MNHEY and CDR2 as SVGAGI. Here the CDR3 DNA reads TGTGCCAGCAGCTCCCGGCTAGAGGTAGAGTACGAGCGGTACTTC. Translated: CASSSRLEVEYERYF.

This clonotype was seen at least ten times. A much larger clone differs by one base, so this may be a read error. The chain combines TRBV4-3 with TRBJ2-5; D remains ambiguous. Germline CDR1 reads LGHNA; CDR2 reads YSLEER. This CDR3 contains 14 residues. V dropped 3 bases and J dropped 4 bases, with 12 bases sitting between them. The CDR3 bases are TGCGCCAGCAGCCATGCCGTATGGGGAGAGACCCAGTACTTC. This encodes CASSHAVWGETQYF.

The chain has TRBV5-5 and TRBJ2-5; maybe TRBD2 (6 bases). V was shortened by 0 bases and J by 2 bases, with 14 bases between the two germline ends. This CDR3 has 16 amino acids. Germline V gene lookup returns CDR1 SGHKS and CDR2 YYEKEE (reference sequence). CDR3: CASSLEASESQETQYF. For the CDR3, the DNA is TGTGCCAGCAGCTTGGAGGCTAGCGAGAGTCAAGAGACCCAGTACTTC.

The chain uses TRBV20-1 and TRBJ2-2; D gene uncertain. The CDR3 spans 16 residues. The V end lost 0 bases, the J end lost 0 bases, and 11 bases lay between the germline ends. Germline CDR1 DFQATT, CDR2 SNEGSKA (reference sequence). The CDR3 region is CSARDPQTPNTGELFF. As DNA, the CDR3 is TGCAGTGCTAGAGATCCCCAGACACCGAACACCGGGGAGCTGTTTTTT.